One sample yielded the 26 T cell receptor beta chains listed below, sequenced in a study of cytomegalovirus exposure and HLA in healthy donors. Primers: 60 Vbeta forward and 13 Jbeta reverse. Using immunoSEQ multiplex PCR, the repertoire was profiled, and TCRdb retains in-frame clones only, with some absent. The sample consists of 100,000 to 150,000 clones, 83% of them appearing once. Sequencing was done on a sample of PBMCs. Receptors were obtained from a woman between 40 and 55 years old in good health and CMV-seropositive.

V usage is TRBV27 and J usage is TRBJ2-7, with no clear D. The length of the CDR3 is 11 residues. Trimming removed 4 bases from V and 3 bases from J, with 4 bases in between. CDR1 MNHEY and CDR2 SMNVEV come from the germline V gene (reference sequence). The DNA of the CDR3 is TGTGCCAGCAGTTCAGACTACGAGCAGTACTTC. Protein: CASSSDYEQYF.

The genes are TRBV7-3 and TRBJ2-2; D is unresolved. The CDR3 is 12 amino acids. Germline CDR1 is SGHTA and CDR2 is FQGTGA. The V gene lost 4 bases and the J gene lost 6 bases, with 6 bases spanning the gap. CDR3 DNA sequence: TGTGCCAGCAGCTCCCCATCCGGGGAGCTGTTTTTT. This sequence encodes CASSSPSGELFF.

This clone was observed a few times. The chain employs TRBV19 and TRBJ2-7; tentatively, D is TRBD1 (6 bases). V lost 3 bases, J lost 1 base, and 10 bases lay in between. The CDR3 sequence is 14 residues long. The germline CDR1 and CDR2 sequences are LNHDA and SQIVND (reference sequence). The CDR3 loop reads CASSIPGHSYEQYF. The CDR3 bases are TGTGCCAGTAGTATTCCGGGACATTCCTACGAGCAGTACTTC.

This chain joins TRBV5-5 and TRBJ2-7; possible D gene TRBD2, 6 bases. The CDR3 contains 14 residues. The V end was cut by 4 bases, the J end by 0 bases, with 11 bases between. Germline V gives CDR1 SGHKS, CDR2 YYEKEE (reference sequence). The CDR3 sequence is CASSPRLDSYEQYF. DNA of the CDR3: TGTGCCAGCAGCCCCCGACTAGACTCCTACGAGCAGTACTTC. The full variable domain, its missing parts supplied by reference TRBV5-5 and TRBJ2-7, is DAGVTQSPTHLIKTRGQQVTLRCSPISGHKSVSWYQQVLGQGPQFIFQYYEKEERGRGNFPDRFSARQFPNYSSELNVNALLLGDSALYLCASSPRLDSYEQYFGPGTRLTVT.

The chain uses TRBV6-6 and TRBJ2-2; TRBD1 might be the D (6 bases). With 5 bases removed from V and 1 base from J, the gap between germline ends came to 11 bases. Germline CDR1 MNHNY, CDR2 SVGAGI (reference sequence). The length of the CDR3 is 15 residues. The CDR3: CASSRYRVNTGELFF. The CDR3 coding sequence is TGTGCCAGCAGTAGATACAGGGTGAACACCGGGGAGCTGTTTTTT.

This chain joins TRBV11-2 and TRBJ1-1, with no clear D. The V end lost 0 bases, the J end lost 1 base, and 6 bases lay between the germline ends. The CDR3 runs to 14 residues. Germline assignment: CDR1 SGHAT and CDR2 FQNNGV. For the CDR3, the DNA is TGTGCCAGCAGCTTAGAACCAGGGAACACTGAAGCTTTCTTT. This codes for CASSLEPGNTEAFF.

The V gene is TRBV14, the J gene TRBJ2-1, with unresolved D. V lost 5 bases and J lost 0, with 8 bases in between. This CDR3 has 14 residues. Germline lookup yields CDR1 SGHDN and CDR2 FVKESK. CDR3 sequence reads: CASSILSSYNEQFF. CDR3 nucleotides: TGTGCCAGCAGCATCCTCAGCTCCTACAATGAGCAGTTCTTC.

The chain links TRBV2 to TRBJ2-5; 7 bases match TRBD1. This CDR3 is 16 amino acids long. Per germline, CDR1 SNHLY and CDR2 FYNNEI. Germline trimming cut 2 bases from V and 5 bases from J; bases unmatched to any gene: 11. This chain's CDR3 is CASSESRTGSGETQYF. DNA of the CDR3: TGTGCCAGCAGTGAATCCAGGACAGGATCAGGGGAGACCCAGTACTTC.

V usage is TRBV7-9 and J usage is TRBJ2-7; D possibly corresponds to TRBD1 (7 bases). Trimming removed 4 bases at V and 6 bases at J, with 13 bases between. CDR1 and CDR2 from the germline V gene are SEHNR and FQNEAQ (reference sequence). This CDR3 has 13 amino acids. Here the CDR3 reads CASSSGGLGEQYF. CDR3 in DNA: TGTGCCAGCAGCTCAGGGGGGCTGGGCGAGCAGTACTTC.

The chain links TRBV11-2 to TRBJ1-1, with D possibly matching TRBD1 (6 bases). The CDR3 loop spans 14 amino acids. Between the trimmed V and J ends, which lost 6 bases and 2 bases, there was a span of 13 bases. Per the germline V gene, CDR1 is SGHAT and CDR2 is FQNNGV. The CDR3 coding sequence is TGTGCCAGCAGGAAGAGACAGGATAACACTGAAGCTTTCTTT. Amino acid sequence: CASRKRQDNTEAFF. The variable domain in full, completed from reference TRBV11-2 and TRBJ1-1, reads EAGVAQSPRYKIIEKRQSVAFWCNPISGHATLYWYQQILGQGPKLLIQFQNNGVVDDSQLPKDRFSAERLKGVDSTLKIQPAKLEDSAVYLCASRKRQDNTEAFFGQGTRLTVV.

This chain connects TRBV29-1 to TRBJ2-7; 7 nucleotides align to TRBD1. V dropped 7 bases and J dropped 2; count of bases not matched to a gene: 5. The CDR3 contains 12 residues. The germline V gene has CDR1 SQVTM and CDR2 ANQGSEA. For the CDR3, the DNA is TGCAGCGCCGAGACAGGGCCCTACGAGCAGTACTTC. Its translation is CSAETGPYEQYF.

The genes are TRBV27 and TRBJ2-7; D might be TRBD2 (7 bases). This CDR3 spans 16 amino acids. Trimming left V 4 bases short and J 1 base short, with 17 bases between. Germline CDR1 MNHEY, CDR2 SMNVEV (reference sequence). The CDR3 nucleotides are TGTGCCAGCAGTTCCAAGGGGGGGGCGAGATCCTACGAGCAGTACTTC. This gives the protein CASSSKGGARSYEQYF.

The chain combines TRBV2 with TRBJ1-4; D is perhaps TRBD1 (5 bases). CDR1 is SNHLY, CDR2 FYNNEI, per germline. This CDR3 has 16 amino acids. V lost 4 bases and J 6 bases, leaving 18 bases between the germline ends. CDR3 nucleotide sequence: TGTGCCAGCAGTGGAATAGACAGCAGAAAGGATGAAAAACTGTTTTTT. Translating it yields CASSGIDSRKDEKLFF.

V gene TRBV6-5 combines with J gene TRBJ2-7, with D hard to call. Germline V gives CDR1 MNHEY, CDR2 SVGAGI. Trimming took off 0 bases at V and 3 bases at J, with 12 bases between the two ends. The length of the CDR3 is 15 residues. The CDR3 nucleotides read TGTGCCAGCAGTTACTCGAGGTCGGTGGGCTACGAGCAGTACTTC. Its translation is CASSYSRSVGYEQYF.

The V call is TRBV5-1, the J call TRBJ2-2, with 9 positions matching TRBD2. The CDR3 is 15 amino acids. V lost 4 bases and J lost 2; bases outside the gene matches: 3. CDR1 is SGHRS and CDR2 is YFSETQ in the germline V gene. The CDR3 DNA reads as TGCGCCAGCAGCCGACTAGCGGTAAACACCGGGGAGCTGTTTTTT. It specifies CASSRLAVNTGELFF.

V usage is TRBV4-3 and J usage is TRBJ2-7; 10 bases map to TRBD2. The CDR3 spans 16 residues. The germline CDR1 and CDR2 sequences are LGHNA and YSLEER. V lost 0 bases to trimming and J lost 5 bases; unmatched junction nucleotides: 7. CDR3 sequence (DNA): TGCGCCAGCAGCCAAGATGGGGTAGCGGGAGGTGACGAGCAGTACTTC. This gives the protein CASSQDGVAGGDEQYF.

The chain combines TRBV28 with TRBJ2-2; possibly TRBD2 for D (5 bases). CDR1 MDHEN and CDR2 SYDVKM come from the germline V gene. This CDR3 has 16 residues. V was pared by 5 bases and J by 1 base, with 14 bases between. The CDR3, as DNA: TGTGCCAGCAGTCCATTAGTCGGGGTGAACACCGGGGAGCTGTTTTTT. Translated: CASSPLVGVNTGELFF.

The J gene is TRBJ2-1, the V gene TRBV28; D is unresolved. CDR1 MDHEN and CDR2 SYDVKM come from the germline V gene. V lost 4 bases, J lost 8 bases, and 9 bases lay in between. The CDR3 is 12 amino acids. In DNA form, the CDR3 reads TGTGCCAGCAGTTCCCTTATCGATGAGCAGTTCTTC. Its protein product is CASSSLIDEQFF.

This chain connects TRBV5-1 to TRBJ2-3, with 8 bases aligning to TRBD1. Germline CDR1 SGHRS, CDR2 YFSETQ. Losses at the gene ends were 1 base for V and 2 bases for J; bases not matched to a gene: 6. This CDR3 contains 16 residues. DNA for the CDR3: TGCGCCAGCAGCTTGATCGGGACAGGCGACACAGATACGCAGTATTTT. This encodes CASSLIGTGDTDTQYF.

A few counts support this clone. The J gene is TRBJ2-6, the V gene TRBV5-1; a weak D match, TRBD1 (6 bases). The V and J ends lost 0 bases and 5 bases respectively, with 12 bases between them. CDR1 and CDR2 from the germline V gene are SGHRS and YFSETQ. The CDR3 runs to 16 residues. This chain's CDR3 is CASSLGQEFRANVLTF. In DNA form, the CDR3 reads TGCGCCAGCAGCTTGGGACAGGAGTTTCGGGCCAACGTCCTGACTTTC.

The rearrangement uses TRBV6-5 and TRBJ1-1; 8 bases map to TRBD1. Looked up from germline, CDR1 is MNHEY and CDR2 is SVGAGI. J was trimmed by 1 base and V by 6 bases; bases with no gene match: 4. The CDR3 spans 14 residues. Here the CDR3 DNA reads TGTGCCAGCAGACAACAGGGGGGGAACACTGAAGCTTTCTTT. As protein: CASRQQGGNTEAFF.

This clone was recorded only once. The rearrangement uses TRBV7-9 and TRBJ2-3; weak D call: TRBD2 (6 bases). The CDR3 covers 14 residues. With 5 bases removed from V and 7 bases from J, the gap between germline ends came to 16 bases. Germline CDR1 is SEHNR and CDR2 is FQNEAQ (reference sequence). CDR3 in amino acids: CASSPRDSPNTQYF. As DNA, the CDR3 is TGTGCCAGCAGCCCAAGGGACTCACCAAATACGCAGTATTTT.

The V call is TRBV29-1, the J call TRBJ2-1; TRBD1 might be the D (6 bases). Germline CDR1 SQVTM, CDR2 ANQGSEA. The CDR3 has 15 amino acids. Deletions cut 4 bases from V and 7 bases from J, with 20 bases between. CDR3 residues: CSVGPIGGEANEQFF. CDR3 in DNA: TGCAGCGTTGGGCCGATAGGGGGAGAAGCGAATGAGCAGTTCTTC.

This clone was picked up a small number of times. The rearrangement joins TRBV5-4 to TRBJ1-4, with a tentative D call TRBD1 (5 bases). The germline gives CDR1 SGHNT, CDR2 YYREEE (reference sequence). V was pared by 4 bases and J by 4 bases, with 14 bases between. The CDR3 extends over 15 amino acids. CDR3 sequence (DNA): TGTGCCAGCAGCCCTCCTGGGGCCGGTAATGAAAAACTGTTTTTT. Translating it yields CASSPPGAGNEKLFF.

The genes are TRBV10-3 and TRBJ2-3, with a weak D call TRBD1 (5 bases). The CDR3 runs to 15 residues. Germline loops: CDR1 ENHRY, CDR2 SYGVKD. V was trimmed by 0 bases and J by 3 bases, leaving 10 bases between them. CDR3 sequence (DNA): TGTGCCATCAGTGAGTCAAGGGGTCTGACAGATACGCAGTATTTT. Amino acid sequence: CAISESRGLTDTQYF.

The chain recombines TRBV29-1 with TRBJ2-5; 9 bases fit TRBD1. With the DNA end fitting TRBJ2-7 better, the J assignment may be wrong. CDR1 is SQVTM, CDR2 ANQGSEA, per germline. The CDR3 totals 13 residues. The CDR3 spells CSVKETGGDEQYF. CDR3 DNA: TGCAGCGTGAAAGAAACAGGGGGCGACGAGCAGTACTTC.